This TCR beta chain was captured in a study of blood T cell repertoires in COVID-19. Study as a whole: COVID-19 samples from acute and convalescent phases originated in the United States, Italy and Spain.

Measured with immunoSEQ multiplex PCR; TCRdb has only the in-frame clones, and not every one. The sample has approximately 230,000 clones, 70% to 85% seen once. Germline V gives CDR1 GTSNPN, CDR2 SVGIG (reference sequence). V lost 7 bases and J 5 bases, leaving 14 bases between the germline ends. This CDR3 has 12 residues. This sequence originates from an older man with acute or convalescent COVID-19. The chain couples TRBV30 to TRBJ1-1; perhaps TRBD1 as D (6 bases). Sequenced input: peripheral blood. Written as DNA, the CDR3 is TGTGCCTCGGACAGATCCGGTACTGAAGCTTTCTTT. Protein product: CASDRSGTEAFF. Based on the CDR3 plus reference TRBV30 and TRBJ1-1, the full variable domain is SQTIHQWPATLVQPVGSPLSLECTVEGTSNPNLYWYRQAAGRGLQLLFYSVGIGQISSEVPQNLSASRPQDRQFILSSKKLLLSDSGFYLCASDRSGTEAFFGQGTRLTVV.